Listed below are T cell receptor beta chains from one sample, sequenced in a study of blood T cell repertoires in COVID-19. Assay used: immunoSEQ multiplex PCR; TCRdb lists only in-frame clones, some missing. This sample has around 220,000 clones, with over 80% found just once. Sequenced: peripheral blood. The receptors stem from a human donor in a cohort sampled during active COVID-19. The CDR3 runs from the conserved cysteine through the conserved F or W. A D gene is named only where the DNA matches it firmly. The size entry is marked missing in some rows and otherwise reads once, few, many or a size class.

CDR3aa: CASSPPSDRSSYEQYF
CDR3nt: TGTGCCAGCAGCCCTCCTAGCGACAGAAGCTCCTACGAGCAGTACTTC
v_gene: TRBV11-3
d_gene: .
j_gene: TRBJ2-7
abundance: once

CDR3aa: CASSPGLAGVEEQYF
CDR3nt: TGTGCCAGCAGCCCTGGACTAGCGGGAGTAGAAGAGCAGTACTTC
v_gene: TRBV3-1/TRBV3-2
d_gene: TRBD2
j_gene: TRBJ2-7
abundance: .

CDR3aa: CASSLRGGTTYEQYF
CDR3nt: TGTGCCAGCAGCTTACGAGGCGGAACCACCTACGAGCAGTACTTC
v_gene: TRBV11-3
d_gene: .
j_gene: TRBJ2-7
abundance: .

CDR3aa: CASSHLLAGEADEQFF
CDR3nt: TGTGCCAGTAGTCACCTTCTAGCGGGAGAGGCAGATGAGCAGTTCTTC
v_gene: TRBV19
d_gene: TRBD2
j_gene: TRBJ2-1
abundance: few

CDR3aa: CASSATPGLGDPGIQFF
CDR3nt: TGTGCCAGCAGCGCGACCCCGGGACTCGGGGATCCTGGTATTCAGTTCTTC
v_gene: TRBV7-8
d_gene: .
j_gene: TRBJ2-1
abundance: .

CDR3aa: CASSRNPGTGGVGETQYF
CDR3nt: TGTGCCAGCAGCCGAAATCCCGGGACAGGGGGTGTGGGTGAGACCCAGTACTTC
v_gene: TRBV5-4
d_gene: TRBD1
j_gene: TRBJ2-5
abundance: once

CDR3aa: CASSSPTGGRYTEAFF
CDR3nt: TGTGCCAGCAGTTCTCCCACAGGGGGAAGGTACACTGAAGCTTTCTTT
v_gene: TRBV27
d_gene: TRBD1
j_gene: TRBJ1-1
abundance: .

CDR3aa: CASSFGQANTGELFF
CDR3nt: TGTGCCAGCAGCTTCGGACAGGCGAACACCGGGGAGCTGTTTTTT
v_gene: TRBV7-6
d_gene: TRBD1
j_gene: TRBJ2-2
abundance: .

CDR3aa: CASSDPRQGSEKLFF
CDR3nt: TGTGCCAGCAGTGATCCTCGACAGGGAAGTGAAAAACTGTTTTTT
v_gene: TRBV25-1
d_gene: TRBD1
j_gene: TRBJ1-4
abundance: .

CDR3aa: CASSLEGVRLEETQYF
CDR3nt: TGTGCCAGCAGCTTAGAAGGGGTTAGACTAGAGGAGACCCAGTACTTC
v_gene: TRBV7-8
d_gene: .
j_gene: TRBJ2-5
abundance: few

CDR3aa: CASSSSPGQRGTGELFF
CDR3nt: TGCGCCAGCAGCTCGTCTCCGGGACAGAGGGGAACCGGGGAGCTGTTTTTT
v_gene: TRBV5-1
d_gene: TRBD1
j_gene: TRBJ2-2
abundance: few

CDR3aa: CASSQEAGGTYEQYF
CDR3nt: TGCGCCAGCAGCCAAGAAGCGGGAGGGACCTACGAGCAGTACTTC
v_gene: TRBV4-3
d_gene: TRBD2
j_gene: TRBJ2-7
abundance: .

CDR3aa: CASTSGSSYNEQFF
CDR3nt: TGTGCCAGCACCAGCGGCAGCTCCTACAATGAGCAGTTCTTC
v_gene: TRBV27
d_gene: .
j_gene: TRBJ2-1
abundance: .

CDR3aa: CASSLDGLAGSEQFF
CDR3nt: TGCGCCAGCAGCTTGGATGGGCTAGCGGGATCTGAGCAGTTCTTC
v_gene: TRBV5-1
d_gene: TRBD2
j_gene: TRBJ2-1
abundance: .

CDR3aa: CASSYRAGNTEAFF
CDR3nt: TGTGCCAGCAGTTACCGCGCAGGGAACACTGAAGCTTTCTTT
v_gene: TRBV6-2/TRBV6-3
d_gene: .
j_gene: TRBJ1-1
abundance: .

CDR3aa: CASSQSGRWPDTQYF
CDR3nt: TGTGCCAGCAGCCAGAGCGGGCGGTGGCCGGATACGCAGTATTTT
v_gene: TRBV7-3
d_gene: .
j_gene: TRBJ2-3
abundance: few

CDR3aa: CAISDPYTGHYEQYF
CDR3nt: TGTGCCATCAGTGACCCCTACACAGGACACTACGAGCAGTACTTC
v_gene: TRBV10-3
d_gene: .
j_gene: TRBJ2-7
abundance: .

CDR3aa: CASSNRDRVRNQPQHF
CDR3nt: TGTGCCAGTAGTAACCGGGACAGGGTCCGCAATCAGCCCCAGCATTTT
v_gene: TRBV19
d_gene: TRBD1
j_gene: TRBJ1-5
abundance: .

CDR3aa: CASSWTGTSGRYNEQFF
CDR3nt: TGCGCCAGCAGCTGGACCGGGACTAGCGGGCGGTACAATGAGCAGTTCTTC
v_gene: TRBV5-1
d_gene: TRBD2
j_gene: TRBJ2-1
abundance: .

CDR3aa: CASSPRQVSGANVLTF
CDR3nt: TGTGCCAGCTCACCGAGACAGGTCTCTGGGGCCAACGTCCTGACTTTC
v_gene: TRBV18
d_gene: .
j_gene: TRBJ2-6
abundance: .

CDR3aa: CASSPGAVYNSPLHF
CDR3nt: TGTGCCAGCTCACCAGGGGCCGTTTATAATTCACCCCTCCACTTT
v_gene: TRBV18
d_gene: .
j_gene: TRBJ1-6
abundance: .

CDR3aa: CASSLSGNRELFF
CDR3nt: TGTGCCAGCAGTTTGTCGGGGAATAGGGAGCTGTTTTTT
v_gene: TRBV28
d_gene: .
j_gene: TRBJ2-2
abundance: .

CDR3aa: CASTPMTGGYTEAFF
CDR3nt: TGTGCCAGCACCCCCATGACAGGGGGGTACACTGAAGCTTTCTTT
v_gene: TRBV6-2/TRBV6-3
d_gene: TRBD1
j_gene: TRBJ1-1
abundance: .

CDR3aa: CASSDITLHF
CDR3nt: TGTGCCAGCAGCGACATCACCCTCCACTTT
v_gene: TRBV6-5
d_gene: .
j_gene: TRBJ1-6
abundance: few

CDR3aa: CASSLEQRNEKLFF
CDR3nt: TGCGCCAGCAGCTTGGAACAGAGAAATGAAAAACTGTTTTTT
v_gene: TRBV5-1
d_gene: .
j_gene: TRBJ1-4
abundance: .

CDR3aa: CASSETSYYEQYF
CDR3nt: TGTGCCAGCAGCGAGACTAGCTACTACGAGCAGTACTTC
v_gene: TRBV28
d_gene: TRBD2
j_gene: TRBJ2-7
abundance: once

CDR3aa: CASSVESGSADEQFF
CDR3nt: TGTGCCAGCAGCGTAGAGAGCGGGAGCGCCGATGAGCAGTTCTTC
v_gene: TRBV9
d_gene: TRBD2
j_gene: TRBJ2-1
abundance: .

CDR3aa: CAWSVQGNTEAFF
CDR3nt: TGTGCCTGGAGTGTACAGGGGAACACTGAAGCTTTCTTT
v_gene: TRBV30
d_gene: .
j_gene: TRBJ1-1
abundance: few

CDR3aa: CASSQAVLENTGELFF
CDR3nt: TGCGCCAGCAGCCAGGCAGTACTAGAAAACACCGGGGAGCTGTTTTTT
v_gene: TRBV4-3
d_gene: .
j_gene: TRBJ2-2
abundance: .

CDR3aa: CASSSPGSGKDEQYF
CDR3nt: TGTGCCAGCAGCTCCCCCGGTAGCGGAAAAGACGAGCAGTACTTC
v_gene: TRBV7-6
d_gene: .
j_gene: TRBJ2-7
abundance: .

CDR3aa: CASSYRRASYNEQFF
CDR3nt: TGTGCCAGCAGCTACCGGAGGGCTTCCTACAATGAGCAGTTCTTC
v_gene: TRBV11-2
d_gene: .
j_gene: TRBJ2-1
abundance: .

CDR3aa: CASSHRYREPPYEQYF
CDR3nt: TGCGCCAGCAGCCACCGCTATAGGGAGCCACCCTACGAGCAGTACTTC
v_gene: TRBV4-1
d_gene: .
j_gene: TRBJ2-7
abundance: .

CDR3aa: CASSMYGRSDEKLFF
CDR3nt: TGTGCCAGTAGTATGTATGGGAGATCTGATGAAAAACTGTTTTTT
v_gene: TRBV19
d_gene: .
j_gene: TRBJ1-4
abundance: once

CDR3aa: CASSDSQGGTEAFF
CDR3nt: TGTGCCAGCAGTGATAGTCAGGGGGGCACTGAAGCTTTCTTT
v_gene: TRBV2
d_gene: TRBD1
j_gene: TRBJ1-1
abundance: few

CDR3aa: CASSYRGLRETYEQYF
CDR3nt: TGTGCCAGCAGTTACAGGGGACTCCGAGAGACCTACGAGCAGTACTTC
v_gene: TRBV6-6
d_gene: .
j_gene: TRBJ2-7
abundance: .

CDR3aa: CASSLALGADTQYF
CDR3nt: TGTGCCAGCAGCTTAGCCCTAGGGGCAGATACGCAGTATTTT
v_gene: TRBV7-2
d_gene: .
j_gene: TRBJ2-3
abundance: .

CDR3aa: CASSPGGNQPQHF
CDR3nt: TGTGCCAGCAGCCCCGGGGGGAATCAGCCCCAGCATTTT
v_gene: TRBV7-6
d_gene: .
j_gene: TRBJ1-5
abundance: .

CDR3aa: CASSVQTGEELFF
CDR3nt: TGTGCCAGCAGCGTACAGACAGGCGAGGAGCTGTTTTTT
v_gene: TRBV9
d_gene: .
j_gene: TRBJ2-2
abundance: .

CDR3aa: CASSLGLGQGSPEAFF
CDR3nt: TGTGCCAGCAGTTTAGGCCTCGGACAGGGGAGTCCTGAAGCTTTCTTT
v_gene: TRBV28
d_gene: TRBD1
j_gene: TRBJ1-1
abundance: .

CDR3aa: CASSSQPRTEAFF
CDR3nt: TGTGCCAGCAGCTCCCAACCCAGGACTGAAGCTTTCTTT
v_gene: TRBV7-9
d_gene: .
j_gene: TRBJ1-1
abundance: .

CDR3aa: CASSGEPYEQYF
CDR3nt: TGCGCCAGCAGCGGGGAGCCCTACGAGCAGTACTTC
v_gene: TRBV5-1
d_gene: .
j_gene: TRBJ2-7
abundance: .

CDR3aa: CASSYERDYEQYF
CDR3nt: TGTGCCAGCAGTTACGAGCGGGACTACGAGCAGTACTTC
v_gene: TRBV6-6
d_gene: TRBD2
j_gene: TRBJ2-7
abundance: few

CDR3aa: CASSIVRGQNTEAFF
CDR3nt: TGTGCCAGTAGTATAGTGAGGGGGCAGAACACTGAAGCTTTCTTT
v_gene: TRBV19
d_gene: TRBD1
j_gene: TRBJ1-1
abundance: .

CDR3aa: CASSGGQGSYGYTF
CDR3nt: TGTGCCAGCAGCGGTGGACAGGGGAGCTATGGCTACACCTTC
v_gene: TRBV9
d_gene: TRBD1
j_gene: TRBJ1-2
abundance: .

CDR3aa: CASSLFSREQYF
CDR3nt: TGTGCCAGCAGCTTATTTTCGCGGGAGCAGTACTTC
v_gene: TRBV5-6
d_gene: .
j_gene: TRBJ2-7
abundance: .

CDR3aa: CASSLTGSEQYF
CDR3nt: TGTGCCAGCAGCTTAACGGGTAGCGAGCAGTACTTC
v_gene: TRBV3-1/TRBV3-2
d_gene: .
j_gene: TRBJ2-7
abundance: few

CDR3aa: CAGNLSGGDSYEQYF
CDR3nt: TGTGCCGGCAACCTAAGCGGGGGAGACTCCTACGAGCAGTACTTC
v_gene: TRBV5-4
d_gene: TRBD2
j_gene: TRBJ2-7
abundance: many

CDR3aa: CASSLDPRGYEQYF
CDR3nt: TGTGCCAGCAGCTTAGATCCCAGGGGCTACGAGCAGTACTTC
v_gene: TRBV7-9
d_gene: .
j_gene: TRBJ2-7
abundance: .

CDR3aa: CASSSSTGGEQYF
CDR3nt: TGTGCCAGCAGCTCGAGTACAGGGGGCGAGCAGTACTTC
v_gene: TRBV7-8
d_gene: TRBD1
j_gene: TRBJ2-7
abundance: once

CDR3aa: CASAGRRGTYEQYF
CDR3nt: TGTGCCAGCGCCGGACGGCGGGGGACCTACGAGCAGTACTTC
v_gene: TRBV6-6
d_gene: TRBD2
j_gene: TRBJ2-7
abundance: .

CDR3aa: CASSLVQGREQYF
CDR3nt: TGTGCCAGCAGCTTAGTTCAGGGGCGGGAGCAGTACTTC
v_gene: TRBV11-2
d_gene: .
j_gene: TRBJ2-7
abundance: .

CDR3aa: CASSLHPGLADNEQFF
CDR3nt: TGTGCCAGCAGTCTACACCCGGGACTAGCGGACAATGAGCAGTTCTTC
v_gene: TRBV28
d_gene: TRBD2
j_gene: TRBJ2-1
abundance: .

CDR3aa: CSATEGRGAFF
CDR3nt: TGCAGTGCTACAGAAGGTCGGGGAGCTTTCTTT
v_gene: TRBV20-1
d_gene: .
j_gene: TRBJ1-1
abundance: once

CDR3aa: CASSSQGEGPYEQYF
CDR3nt: TGTGCCAGCTCATCACAGGGCGAGGGCCCCTACGAGCAGTACTTC
v_gene: TRBV18
d_gene: .
j_gene: TRBJ2-7
abundance: few

CDR3aa: CAISESGTGFYEQYF
CDR3nt: TGTGCCATCAGTGAGTCCGGGACAGGGTTCTACGAGCAGTACTTC
v_gene: TRBV10-3
d_gene: TRBD1
j_gene: TRBJ2-7
abundance: .

CDR3aa: CAWSVQGASRYEQYF
CDR3nt: TGTGCCTGGAGTGTACAGGGGGCAAGTCGGTACGAGCAGTACTTC
v_gene: TRBV30
d_gene: TRBD1
j_gene: TRBJ2-7
abundance: .

CDR3aa: CASSVVKGANTEAFF
CDR3nt: TGTGCCAGCAGCGTAGTAAAAGGAGCTAACACTGAAGCTTTCTTT
v_gene: TRBV9
d_gene: .
j_gene: TRBJ1-1
abundance: once